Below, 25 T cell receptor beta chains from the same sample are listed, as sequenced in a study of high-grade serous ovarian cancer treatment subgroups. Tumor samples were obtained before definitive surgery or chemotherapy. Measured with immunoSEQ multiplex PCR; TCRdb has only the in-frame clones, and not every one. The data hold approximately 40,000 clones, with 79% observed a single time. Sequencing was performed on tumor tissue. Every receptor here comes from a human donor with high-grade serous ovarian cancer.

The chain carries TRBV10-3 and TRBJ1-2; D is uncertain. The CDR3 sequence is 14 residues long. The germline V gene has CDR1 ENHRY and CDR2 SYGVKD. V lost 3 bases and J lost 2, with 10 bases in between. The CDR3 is CAISDQDLNYGYTF. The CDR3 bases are TGTGCCATCAGTGACCAGGACCTGAACTATGGCTACACCTTC.

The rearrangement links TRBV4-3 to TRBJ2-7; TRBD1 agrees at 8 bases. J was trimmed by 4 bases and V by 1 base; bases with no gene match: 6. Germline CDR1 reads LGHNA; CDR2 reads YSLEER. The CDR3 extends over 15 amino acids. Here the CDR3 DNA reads TGCGCCAGCAGCCAAGCCCGGACAGGGTCTTACGAGCAGTACTTC. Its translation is CASSQARTGSYEQYF.

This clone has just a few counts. DNA of the CDR3: TGTGCCGGGTCACAGAACCCCTCTGGGGCCAACGTCCTGACTTTC. It encodes CAGSQNPSGANVLTF. This chain links TRBV7-9 with TRBJ2-6; D unclear. There are 15 residues in the CDR3. Germline V gives CDR1 SEHNR, CDR2 FQNEAQ (reference sequence). The germline V and J ends were trimmed by 11 bases and 0 bases, with 14 bases remaining between them.

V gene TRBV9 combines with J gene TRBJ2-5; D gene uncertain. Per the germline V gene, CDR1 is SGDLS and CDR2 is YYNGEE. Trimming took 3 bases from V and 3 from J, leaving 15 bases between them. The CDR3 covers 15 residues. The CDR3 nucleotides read TGTGCCAGCAGCGGAACATGGGTAGGCGAAGAGACCCAGTACTTC. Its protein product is CASSGTWVGEETQYF.

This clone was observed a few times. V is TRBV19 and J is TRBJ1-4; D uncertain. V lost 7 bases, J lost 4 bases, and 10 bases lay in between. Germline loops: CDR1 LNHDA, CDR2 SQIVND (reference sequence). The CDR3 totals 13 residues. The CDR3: CASKNSLNEKLFF. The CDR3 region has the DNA TGTGCCAGTAAGAACAGTCTTAATGAAAAACTGTTTTTT.

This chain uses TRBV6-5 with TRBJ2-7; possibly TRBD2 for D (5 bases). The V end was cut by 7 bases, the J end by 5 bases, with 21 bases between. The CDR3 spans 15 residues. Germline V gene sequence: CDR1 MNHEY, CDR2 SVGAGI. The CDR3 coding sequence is TGTGCCAGCACTCGAGGGAGTAGCTATCTAGACGAGCAGTACTTC. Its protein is CASTRGSSYLDEQYF.

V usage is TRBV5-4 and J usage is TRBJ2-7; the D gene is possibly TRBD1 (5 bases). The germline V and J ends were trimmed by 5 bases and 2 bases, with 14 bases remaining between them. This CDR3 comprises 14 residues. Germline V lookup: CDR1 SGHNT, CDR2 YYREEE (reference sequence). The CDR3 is CASSPGNPPYEQYF. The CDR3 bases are TGTGCCAGCAGTCCAGGGAATCCCCCCTACGAGCAGTACTTC.

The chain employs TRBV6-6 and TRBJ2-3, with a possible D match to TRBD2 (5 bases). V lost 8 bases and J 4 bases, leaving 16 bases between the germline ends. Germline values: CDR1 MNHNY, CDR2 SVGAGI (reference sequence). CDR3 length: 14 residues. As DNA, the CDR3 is TGTGCCAGCGGTTCCCCGGAGGAGGCAGATACGCAGTATTTT. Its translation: CASGSPEEADTQYF.

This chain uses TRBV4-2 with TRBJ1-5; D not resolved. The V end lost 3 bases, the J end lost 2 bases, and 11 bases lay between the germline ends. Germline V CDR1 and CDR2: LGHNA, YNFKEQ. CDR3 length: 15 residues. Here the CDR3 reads CASSQEGSRNQPQHF. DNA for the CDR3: TGTGCCAGCAGCCAGGAGGGATCCCGCAATCAGCCCCAGCATTTT.

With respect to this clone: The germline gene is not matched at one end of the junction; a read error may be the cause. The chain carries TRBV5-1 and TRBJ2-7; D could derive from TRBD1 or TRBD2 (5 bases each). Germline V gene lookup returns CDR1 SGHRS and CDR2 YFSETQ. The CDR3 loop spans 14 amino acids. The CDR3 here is CASRLGPSTYEQYF. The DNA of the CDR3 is TGCGCCAGCAGGTTGGGACCATCCACCTACGAGCAGTACTTC.

The CDR3 DNA reads as TGTGCCAGCAGACACCCCCACAAGAATCAGCCCCAGCATTTT. This encodes CASRHPHKNQPQHF. The chain uses TRBV6-6 and TRBJ1-5, with unresolved D. The V gene's germline CDR1 is MNHNY and CDR2 SVGAGI (reference sequence). CDR3 length equals 14 residues. V lost 6 bases, J lost 4 bases, and 13 bases lay in between.

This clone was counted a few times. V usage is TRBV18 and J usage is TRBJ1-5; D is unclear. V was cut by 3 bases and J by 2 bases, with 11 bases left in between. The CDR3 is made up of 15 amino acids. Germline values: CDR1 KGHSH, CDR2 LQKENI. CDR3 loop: CASSPRRAGNQPQHF. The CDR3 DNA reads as TGTGCCAGCTCACCCCGAAGGGCAGGCAATCAGCCCCAGCATTTT.

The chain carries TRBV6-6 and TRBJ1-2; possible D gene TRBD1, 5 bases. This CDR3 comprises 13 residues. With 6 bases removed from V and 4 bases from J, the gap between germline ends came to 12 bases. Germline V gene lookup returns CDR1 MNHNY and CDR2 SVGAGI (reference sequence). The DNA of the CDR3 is TGTGCCAGCAGGGCGGGGACGGCCTATGGCTACACCTTC. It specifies CASRAGTAYGYTF.

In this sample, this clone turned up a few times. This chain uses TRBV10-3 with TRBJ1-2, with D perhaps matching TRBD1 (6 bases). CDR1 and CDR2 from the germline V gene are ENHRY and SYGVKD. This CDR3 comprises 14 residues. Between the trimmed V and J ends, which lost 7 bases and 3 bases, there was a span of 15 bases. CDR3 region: CAIMVGEGDYGYTF. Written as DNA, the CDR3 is TGTGCCATCATGGTTGGAGAGGGGGACTATGGCTACACCTTC.

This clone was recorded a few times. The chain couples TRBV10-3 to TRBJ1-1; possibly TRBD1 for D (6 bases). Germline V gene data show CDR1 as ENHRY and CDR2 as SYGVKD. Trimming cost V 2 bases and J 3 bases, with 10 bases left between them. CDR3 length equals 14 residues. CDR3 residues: CAISERDTDTEAFF. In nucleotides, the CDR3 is TGTGCCATCAGTGAGAGGGACACCGACACTGAAGCTTTCTTT.

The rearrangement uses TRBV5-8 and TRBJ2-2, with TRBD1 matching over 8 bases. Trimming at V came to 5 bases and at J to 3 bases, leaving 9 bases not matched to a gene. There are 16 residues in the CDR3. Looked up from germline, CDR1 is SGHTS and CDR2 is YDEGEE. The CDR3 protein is CASRKYTGGHTGELFF. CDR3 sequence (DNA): TGTGCCAGCAGAAAGTATACAGGGGGGCACACCGGGGAGCTGTTTTTT.

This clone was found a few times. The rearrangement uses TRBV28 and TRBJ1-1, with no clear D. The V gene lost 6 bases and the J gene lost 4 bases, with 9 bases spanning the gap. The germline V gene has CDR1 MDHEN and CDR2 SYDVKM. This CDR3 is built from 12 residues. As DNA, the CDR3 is TGTGCCAGCAGCCAGGCCTCCACTGAAGCTTTCTTT. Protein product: CASSQASTEAFF.

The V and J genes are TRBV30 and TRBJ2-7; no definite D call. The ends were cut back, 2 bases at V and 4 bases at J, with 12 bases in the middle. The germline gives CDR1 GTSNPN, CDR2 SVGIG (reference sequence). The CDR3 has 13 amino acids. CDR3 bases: TGTGCCTGGAGTCGGGCCCGAGGATACGAGCAGTACTTC. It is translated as CAWSRARGYEQYF. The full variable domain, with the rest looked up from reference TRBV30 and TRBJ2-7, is SQTIHQWPATLVQPVGSPLSLECTVEGTSNPNLYWYRQAAGRGLQLLFYSVGIGQISSEVPQNLSASRPQDRQFILSSKKLLLSDSGFYLCAWSRARGYEQYFGPGTRLTVT.

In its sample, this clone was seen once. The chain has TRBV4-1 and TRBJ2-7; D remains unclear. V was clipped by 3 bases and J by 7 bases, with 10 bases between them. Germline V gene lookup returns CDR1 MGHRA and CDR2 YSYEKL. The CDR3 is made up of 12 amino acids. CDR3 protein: CASSQPDSEQYF. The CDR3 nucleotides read TGCGCCAGCAGCCAGCCCGATTCTGAGCAGTACTTC.

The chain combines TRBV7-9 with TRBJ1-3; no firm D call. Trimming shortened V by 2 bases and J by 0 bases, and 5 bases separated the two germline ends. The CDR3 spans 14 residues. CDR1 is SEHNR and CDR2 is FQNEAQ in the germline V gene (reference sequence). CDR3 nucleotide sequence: TGTGCCAGCAGCTTAAGTAGCTCTGGAAACACCATATATTTT. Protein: CASSLSSSGNTIYF.

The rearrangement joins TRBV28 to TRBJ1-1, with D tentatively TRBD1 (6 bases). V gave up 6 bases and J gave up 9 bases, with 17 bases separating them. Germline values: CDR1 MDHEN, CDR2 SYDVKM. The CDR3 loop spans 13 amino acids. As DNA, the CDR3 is TGTGCCAGCAGCCCTGGACAGCTCCCTCAAGCTTTCTTT. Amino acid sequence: CASSPGQLPQAFF.

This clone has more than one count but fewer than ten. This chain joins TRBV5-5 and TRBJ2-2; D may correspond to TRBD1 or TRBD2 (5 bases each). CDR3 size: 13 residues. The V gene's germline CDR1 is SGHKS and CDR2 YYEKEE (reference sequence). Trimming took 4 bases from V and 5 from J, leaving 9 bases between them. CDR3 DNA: TGTGCCAGCAGCGGGGACCGTACCGGGGAGCTGTTTTTT. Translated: CASSGDRTGELFF.

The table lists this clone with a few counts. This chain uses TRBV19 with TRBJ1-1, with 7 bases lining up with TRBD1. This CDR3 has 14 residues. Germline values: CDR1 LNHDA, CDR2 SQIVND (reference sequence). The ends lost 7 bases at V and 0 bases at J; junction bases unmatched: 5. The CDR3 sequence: CASTRQGLNTEAFF. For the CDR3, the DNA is TGTGCCAGTACGAGACAGGGACTGAACACTGAAGCTTTCTTT.

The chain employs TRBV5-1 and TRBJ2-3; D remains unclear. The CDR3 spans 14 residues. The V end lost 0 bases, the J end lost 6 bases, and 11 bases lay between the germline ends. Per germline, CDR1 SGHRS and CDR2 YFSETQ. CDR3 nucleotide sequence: TGCGCCAGCAGCTTGGAAACCCCAGAGGATACGCAGTATTTT. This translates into CASSLETPEDTQYF.

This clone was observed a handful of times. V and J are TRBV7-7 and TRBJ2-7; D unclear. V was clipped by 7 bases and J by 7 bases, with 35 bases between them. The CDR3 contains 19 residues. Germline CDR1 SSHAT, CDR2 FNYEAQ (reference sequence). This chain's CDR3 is CASILLESHSRLQFGEQYF. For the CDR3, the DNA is TGTGCCAGCATCCTCCTCGAGTCCCACAGCCGACTTCAGTTCGGAGAGCAGTACTTC. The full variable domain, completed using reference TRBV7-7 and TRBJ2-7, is GAGVSQSPRYKVTKRGQDVTLRCDPISSHATLYWYQQALGQGPEFLTYFNYEAQPDKSGLPSDRFSAERPEGSISTLTIQRTEQRDSAMYRCASILLESHSRLQFGEQYFGPGTRLTVT.